This TCR beta chain was recorded in a study of blood T cell repertoires in COVID-19. Looking at the study overall: Samples representing acute and convalescent COVID-19 were sourced from the United States, Italy and Spain. T cells, B-cell-depleted T cells, or PBMCs supplied cDNA or gDNA.

The authors' processing: Amplifying reference gene primers gave estimates of nucleated cell counts. This table comes from immunoSEQ multiplex PCR, and its TCRdb copy is limited to in-frame clones, with some not included. The DNA was the basis for D and trimming; V, J and clone size are from that table. The sample includes 250,000 to 300,000 clones, about 82% seen only once; the top ten take 5.1%. Germline V gives CDR1 LGHNT, CDR2 FRNRAP. The V segment lost 10 bases and the J segment 8 bases; nucleotides outside the gene matches: 11. There are 14 residues in the CDR3. The specimen sequenced was peripheral blood. The chain recombines TRBV12-5 with TRBJ2-3; TRBD2 aligns across 11 bases. The receptor was derived from a man aged 45-60 years with active or convalescent COVID-19. The CDR3 DNA follows: TGTGCTACCCTAGCGGGAGGTCCAACGGGTACGCAGTATTTT. This sequence encodes CATLAGGPTGTQYF.